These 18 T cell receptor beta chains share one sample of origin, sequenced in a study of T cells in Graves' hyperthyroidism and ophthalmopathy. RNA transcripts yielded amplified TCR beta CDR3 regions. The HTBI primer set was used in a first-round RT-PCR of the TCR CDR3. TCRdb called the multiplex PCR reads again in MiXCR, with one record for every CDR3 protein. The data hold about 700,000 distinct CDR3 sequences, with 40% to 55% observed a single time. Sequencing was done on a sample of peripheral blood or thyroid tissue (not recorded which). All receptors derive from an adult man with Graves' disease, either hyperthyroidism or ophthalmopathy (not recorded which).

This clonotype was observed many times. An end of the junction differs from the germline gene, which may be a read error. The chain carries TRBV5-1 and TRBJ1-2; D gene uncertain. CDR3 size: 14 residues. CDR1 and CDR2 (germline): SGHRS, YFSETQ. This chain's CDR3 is CASSLGTANYGYTF. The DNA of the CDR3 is TGTGCCAGCAGCTTAGGTACAGCTAACTATGGCTACACCTTC.

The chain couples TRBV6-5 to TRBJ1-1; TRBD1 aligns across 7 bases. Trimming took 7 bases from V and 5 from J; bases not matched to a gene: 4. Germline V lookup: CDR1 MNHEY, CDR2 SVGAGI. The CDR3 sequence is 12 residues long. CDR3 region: CASTWDRTEAFF. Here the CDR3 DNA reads TGTGCCAGCACCTGGGACAGAACTGAAGCTTTCTTT.

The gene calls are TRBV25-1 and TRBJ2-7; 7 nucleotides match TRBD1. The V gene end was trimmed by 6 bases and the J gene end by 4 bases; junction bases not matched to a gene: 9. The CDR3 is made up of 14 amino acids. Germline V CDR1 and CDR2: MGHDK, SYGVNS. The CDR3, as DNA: TGTGCCAGCAGCGTTGACGGGACAGCTTACGAGCAGTACTTC. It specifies CASSVDGTAYEQYF.

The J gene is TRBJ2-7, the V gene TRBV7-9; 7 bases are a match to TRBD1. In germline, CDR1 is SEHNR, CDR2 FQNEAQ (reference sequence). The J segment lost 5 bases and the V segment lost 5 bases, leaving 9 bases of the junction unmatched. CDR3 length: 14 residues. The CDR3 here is CASSKNRGSHEQYF. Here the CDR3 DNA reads TGTGCCAGCAGCAAAAACAGGGGATCTCACGAGCAGTACTTC.

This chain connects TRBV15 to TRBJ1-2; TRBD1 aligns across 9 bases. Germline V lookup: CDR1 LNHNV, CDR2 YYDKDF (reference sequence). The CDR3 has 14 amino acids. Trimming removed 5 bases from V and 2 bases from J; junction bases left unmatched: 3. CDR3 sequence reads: CATSGDRENYGYTF. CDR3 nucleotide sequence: TGTGCCACCAGCGGGGACAGGGAGAACTATGGCTACACCTTC.

CDR3 DNA: TGTGCCAGCAGCGTAGTCCCAGGAGACGGCTACGAGCAGTACTTC. Its protein product is CASSVVPGDGYEQYF. This chain links TRBV9 with TRBJ2-7; D gene unclear. Germline CDR1 reads SGDLS; CDR2 reads YYNGEE. The V and J ends lost 0 bases and 3 bases respectively, with 13 bases between them. The CDR3 loop spans 15 amino acids. Combining the CDR3 with reference TRBV9 and TRBJ2-7 gives the whole variable domain DSGVTQTPKHLITATGQRVTLRCSPRSGDLSVYWYQQSLDQGLQFLIQYYNGEERAKGNILERFSAQQFPDLHSELNLSSLELGDSALYFCASSVVPGDGYEQYFGPGTRLTVT.

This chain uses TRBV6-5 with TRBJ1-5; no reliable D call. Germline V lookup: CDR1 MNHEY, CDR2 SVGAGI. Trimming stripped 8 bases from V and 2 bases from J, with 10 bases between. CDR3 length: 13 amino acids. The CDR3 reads CASCGSGNQPQHF. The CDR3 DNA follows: TGTGCCAGCTGTGGATCGGGCAATCAGCCCCAGCATTTT.

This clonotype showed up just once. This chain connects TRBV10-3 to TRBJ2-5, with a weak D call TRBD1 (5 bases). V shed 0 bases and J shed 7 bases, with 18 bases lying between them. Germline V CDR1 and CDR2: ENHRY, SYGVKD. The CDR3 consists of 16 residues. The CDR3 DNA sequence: TGTGCCATCAGTGAGTCGACGGACACTGGCTTAGGGACCCAGTACTTC. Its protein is CAISESTDTGLGTQYF.

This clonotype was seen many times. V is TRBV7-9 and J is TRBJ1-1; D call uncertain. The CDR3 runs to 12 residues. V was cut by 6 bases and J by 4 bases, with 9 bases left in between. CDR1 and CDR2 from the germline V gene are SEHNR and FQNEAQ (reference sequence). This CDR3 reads CASSLYGTEAFF. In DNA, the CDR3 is TGTGCCAGCAGTTTATACGGCACTGAAGCTTTCTTT.

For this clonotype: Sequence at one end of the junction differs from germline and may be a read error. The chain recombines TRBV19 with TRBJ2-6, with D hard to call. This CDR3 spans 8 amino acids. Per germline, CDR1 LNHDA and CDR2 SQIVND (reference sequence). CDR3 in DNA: TGTGCCAGTAGTAGTAGGCCGTTC. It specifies CASSSRPF. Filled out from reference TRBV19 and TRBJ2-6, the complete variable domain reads DGGITQSPKYLFRKEGQNVTLSCEQNLNHDAMYWYRQDPGQGLRLIYYSQIVNDFQKGDIAEGYSVSREKKESFPLTVTSAQKNPTAFYLCASSSRPFGAGSRLTVL.

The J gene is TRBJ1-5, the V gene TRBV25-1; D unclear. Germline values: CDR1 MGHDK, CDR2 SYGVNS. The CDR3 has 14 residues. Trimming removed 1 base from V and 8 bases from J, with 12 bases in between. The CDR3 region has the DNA TGTGCCAGCAGTGAATGGAATAGCGGTGAGCCCCAGCATTTT. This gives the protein CASSEWNSGEPQHF.

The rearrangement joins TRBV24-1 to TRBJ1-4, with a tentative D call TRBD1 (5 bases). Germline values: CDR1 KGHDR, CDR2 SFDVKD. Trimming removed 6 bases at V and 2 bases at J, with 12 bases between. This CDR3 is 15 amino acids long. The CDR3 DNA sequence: TGTGCCACCAGTTACGGGGGATTTACTAATGAAAAACTGTTTTTT. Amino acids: CATSYGGFTNEKLFF.

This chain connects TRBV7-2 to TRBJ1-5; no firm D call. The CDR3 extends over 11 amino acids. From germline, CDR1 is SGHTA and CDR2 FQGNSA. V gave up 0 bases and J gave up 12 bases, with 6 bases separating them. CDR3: CASSLARLQHF. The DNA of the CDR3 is TGTGCCAGCAGCTTAGCGCGGCTCCAGCATTTT.

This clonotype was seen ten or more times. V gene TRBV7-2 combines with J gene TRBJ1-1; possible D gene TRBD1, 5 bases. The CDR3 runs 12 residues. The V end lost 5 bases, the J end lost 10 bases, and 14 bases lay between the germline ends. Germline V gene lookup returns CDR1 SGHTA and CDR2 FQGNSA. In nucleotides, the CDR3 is TGTGCCAGCAGCCCAGACAGCGCGGTAGCTTTCTTT. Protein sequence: CASSPDSAVAFF.

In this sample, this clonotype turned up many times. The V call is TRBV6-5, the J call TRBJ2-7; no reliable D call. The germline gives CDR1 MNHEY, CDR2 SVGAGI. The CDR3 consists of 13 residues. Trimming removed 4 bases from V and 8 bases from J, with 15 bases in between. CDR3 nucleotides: TGTGCCAGCAGTTCCTCGACTGGTAGCAAGCAGTACTTC. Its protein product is CASSSSTGSKQYF.

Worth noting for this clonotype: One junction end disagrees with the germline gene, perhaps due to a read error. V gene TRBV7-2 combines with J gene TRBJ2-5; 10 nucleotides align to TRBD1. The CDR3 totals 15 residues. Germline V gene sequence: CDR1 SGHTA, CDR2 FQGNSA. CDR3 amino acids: CASSLGQGYQGTQYF. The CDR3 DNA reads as TGTGCCAGCAGCTTGGGACAGGGGTACCAAGGGACCCAGTACTTC.

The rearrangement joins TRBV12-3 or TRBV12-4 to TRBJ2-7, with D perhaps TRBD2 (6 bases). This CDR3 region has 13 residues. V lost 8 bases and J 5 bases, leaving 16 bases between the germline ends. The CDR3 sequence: CASGGPGGDEQYF. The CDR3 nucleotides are TGTGCCAGCGGGGGACCCGGCGGGGACGAGCAGTACTTC.

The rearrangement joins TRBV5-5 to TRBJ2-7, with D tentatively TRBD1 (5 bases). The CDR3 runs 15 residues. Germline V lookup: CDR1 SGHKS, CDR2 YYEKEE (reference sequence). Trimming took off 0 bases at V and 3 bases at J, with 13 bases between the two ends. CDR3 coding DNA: TGTGCCAGCAGCTTGGATGCAGGGATCATCTACGAGCAGTACTTC. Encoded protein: CASSLDAGIIYEQYF. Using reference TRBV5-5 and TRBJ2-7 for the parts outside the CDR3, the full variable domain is DAGVTQSPTHLIKTRGQQVTLRCSPISGHKSVSWYQQVLGQGPQFIFQYYEKEERGRGNFPDRFSARQFPNYSSELNVNALLLGDSALYLCASSLDAGIIYEQYFGPGTRLTVT.